This record looks at one TCR beta chain sequence and its context. Its specificity is unknown. The data were obtained in a study of cytomegalovirus exposure and HLA in healthy donors. Notes on the study in general: HLA restriction was apparent for most CMV-associated TCR beta chains in a later analysis. Through in vitro validation, three CMV-associated chains were shown to be specific for CMV antigens.

Primers included in the PCR were 60 Vbeta and 13 Jbeta primers. Method: immunoSEQ multiplex PCR; TCRdb's copy keeps in-frame clones and lacks some. The table includes 150,000 or so clones, approximately 80% detected once. Germline-derived CDR1 and CDR2 are SNHLY and FYNNEI. Trimming removed 6 bases at V and 1 base at J, with 9 bases between. This CDR3 contains 13 residues. Sequencing was carried out using PBMCs. This receptor was identified in a woman in her thirties or forties in good health and CMV-seropositive. This rearrangement joins TRBV2 to TRBJ1-2; D is uncertain. CDR3 in amino acids: CASSPGFNYGYTF. The CDR3 DNA reads TGTGCCAGCAGCCCGGGATTTAACTATGGCTACACCTTC.